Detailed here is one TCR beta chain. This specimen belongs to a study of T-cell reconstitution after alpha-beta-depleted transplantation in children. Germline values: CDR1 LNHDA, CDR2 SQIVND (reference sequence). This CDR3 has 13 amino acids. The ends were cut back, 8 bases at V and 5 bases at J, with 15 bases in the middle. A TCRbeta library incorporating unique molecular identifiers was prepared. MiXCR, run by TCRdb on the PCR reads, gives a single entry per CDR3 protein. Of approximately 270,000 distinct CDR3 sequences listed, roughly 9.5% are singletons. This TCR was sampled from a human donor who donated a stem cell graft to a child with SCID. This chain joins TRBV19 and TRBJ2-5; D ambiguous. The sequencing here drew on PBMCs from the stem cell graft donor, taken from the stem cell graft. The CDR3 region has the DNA TGTGCCAGTTCAATCTCGGGTTCGGAGACCCAGTACTTC. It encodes CASSISGSETQYF.